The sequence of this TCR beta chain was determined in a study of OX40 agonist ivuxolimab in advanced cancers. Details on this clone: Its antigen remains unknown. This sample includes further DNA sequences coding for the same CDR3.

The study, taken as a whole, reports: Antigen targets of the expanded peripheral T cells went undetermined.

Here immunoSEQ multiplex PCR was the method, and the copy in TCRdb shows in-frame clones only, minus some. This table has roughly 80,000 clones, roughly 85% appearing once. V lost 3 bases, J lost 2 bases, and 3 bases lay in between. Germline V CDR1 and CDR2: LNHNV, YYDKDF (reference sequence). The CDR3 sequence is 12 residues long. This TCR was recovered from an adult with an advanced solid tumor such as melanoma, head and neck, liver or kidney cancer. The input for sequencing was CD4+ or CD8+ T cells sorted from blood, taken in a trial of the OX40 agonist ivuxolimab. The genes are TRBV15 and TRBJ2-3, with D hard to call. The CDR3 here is CATSRSTDTQYF. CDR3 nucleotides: TGTGCCACCAGCAGGTCCACAGATACGCAGTATTTT.